This T cell receptor (beta chain) was obtained from a study of T cells after posttransplantation cyclophosphamide. V was pared by 1 base and J by 0 bases, with 18 bases between. This CDR3 contains 18 residues. Germline V lookup: CDR1 MGHRA, CDR2 YSYEKL. Only a few counts were recorded for this clone. Libraries were prepared by immunoSEQ multiplex PCR; TCRdb keeps only in-frame clonotypes and omits some of them. The sample has about 43,000 clones; around 90% are singletons. Busulfan-fludarabine conditioning, marrow transplant, and cyclophosphamide on days +3 and +4 were administered. The chain couples TRBV4-1 to TRBJ1-1, with D unresolved. Material: PBMCs, obtained roughly 59 days after allogeneic stem cell transplant with posttransplant cyclophosphamide. This clonotype was obtained from a male patient aged 60-69 years who received an allogeneic stem cell transplant from a related donor and was CMV-positive. The graft donor may be the source of some T cells. CDR3 in amino acids: CASSQGVVGRKMNTEAFF. CDR3 in DNA: TGCGCCAGCAGCCAAGGGGTGGTGGGGAGGAAGATGAACACTGAAGCTTTCTTT.